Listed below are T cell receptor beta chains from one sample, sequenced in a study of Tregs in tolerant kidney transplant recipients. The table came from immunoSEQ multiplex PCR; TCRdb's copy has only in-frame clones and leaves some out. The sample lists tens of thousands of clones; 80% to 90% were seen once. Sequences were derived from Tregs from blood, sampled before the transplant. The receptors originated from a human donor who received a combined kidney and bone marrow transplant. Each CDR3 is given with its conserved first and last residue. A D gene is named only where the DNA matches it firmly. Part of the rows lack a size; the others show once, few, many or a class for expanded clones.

CDR3nt: TGTGCCAGCAGCTTAGTGGGGCTAGCGGGAGGTCTGCACGAGCAGTACTTC
CDR3aa: CASSLVGLAGGLHEQYF
v_gene: TRBV11-2
j_gene: TRBJ2-7
abundance: .
d_gene: TRBD2

CDR3nt: TGTGCCAGCAGTTTATGGTCAGTTACCCGGGAGCTGTTTTTT
CDR3aa: CASSLWSVTRELFF
v_gene: TRBV28
j_gene: TRBJ2-2
abundance: .
d_gene: .

CDR3nt: TGTGCCAGCAGTAACCCCGACGAAGGGAACACCGGGGAGCTGTTTTTT
CDR3aa: CASSNPDEGNTGELFF
v_gene: TRBV5-6
j_gene: TRBJ2-2
abundance: few
d_gene: .

CDR3nt: TGTGCCAGCAGCTTGGGACTAGCGGGGGGTCACGAGCAGTACTTC
CDR3aa: CASSLGLAGGHEQYF
v_gene: TRBV5-4
j_gene: TRBJ2-7
abundance: .
d_gene: TRBD2

CDR3nt: TGTGCTAGTGGTTTGGTACTGGTTCCGGCAGGGGGGGGCTACGAGCAGTACTTC
CDR3aa: CASGLVLVPAGGGYEQYF
v_gene: TRBV12-5
j_gene: TRBJ2-7
abundance: .
d_gene: .

CDR3nt: TGTGCCAGCAGTTATGACGACACCAACACTGAAGCTTTCTTT
CDR3aa: CASSYDDTNTEAFF
v_gene: TRBV6-5
j_gene: TRBJ1-1
abundance: .
d_gene: .

CDR3nt: TGTGCCAGCACCCCCGGACTAGCGGGAGTGGGGCAAGAGACCCAGTACTTC
CDR3aa: CASTPGLAGVGQETQYF
v_gene: TRBV28
j_gene: TRBJ2-5
abundance: .
d_gene: TRBD2

CDR3nt: TGTGCCAGCAGCTTTTCCCCTAGCGGTATCAATGAGCAGTTCTTC
CDR3aa: CASSFSPSGINEQFF
v_gene: TRBV7-6
j_gene: TRBJ2-1
abundance: .
d_gene: TRBD2

CDR3nt: TGTGCCATCAGTTCCCAGGGTGGCACCACAGATACGCAGTATTTT
CDR3aa: CAISSQGGTTDTQYF
v_gene: TRBV10-3
j_gene: TRBJ2-3
abundance: .
d_gene: .

CDR3nt: TGCGCCAGCAGCTCACCCTCGGGTCCCTACGAGCAGTACTTC
CDR3aa: CASSSPSGPYEQYF
v_gene: TRBV5-1
j_gene: TRBJ2-7
abundance: .
d_gene: .

CDR3nt: TGTGCCAGCTCACCAAGTGGGGATTCACCCCTCCACTTT
CDR3aa: CASSPSGDSPLHF
v_gene: TRBV18
j_gene: TRBJ1-6
abundance: .
d_gene: .

CDR3nt: TGTGCCAGCAGCCCTACCACGACAGCTACCTACGAGCAGTACTTC
CDR3aa: CASSPTTTATYEQYF
v_gene: TRBV7-9
j_gene: TRBJ2-7
abundance: .
d_gene: .

CDR3nt: TGTGCCAGCAGTCCGGACAGGGGAGAAGCTTTCTTT
CDR3aa: CASSPDRGEAFF
v_gene: TRBV11-2
j_gene: TRBJ1-1
abundance: .
d_gene: TRBD1

CDR3nt: TGTGCCATCAGTGTCTTGGCGGGACTAGCGGGATCTGGGCCTCAAGAGCAGTACTTC
CDR3aa: CAISVLAGLAGSGPQEQYF
v_gene: TRBV10-3
j_gene: TRBJ2-7
abundance: .
d_gene: TRBD2

CDR3nt: TGTGCCAGTAGTGGGTGGAATCGAAATGAAAAACTGTTTTTT
CDR3aa: CASSGWNRNEKLFF
v_gene: TRBV19
j_gene: TRBJ1-4
abundance: .
d_gene: .

CDR3nt: TGTGCCAGCAGCAGGACGGGTAGCAATCAGCCCCAGCATTTT
CDR3aa: CASSRTGSNQPQHF
v_gene: TRBV7-2
j_gene: TRBJ1-5
abundance: .
d_gene: .

CDR3nt: TGTGCCAGCAGCTTAGCGGACGGGGGCCGGTCCGTAGCCAAAAACATTCAGTACTTC
CDR3aa: CASSLADGGRSVAKNIQYF
v_gene: TRBV7-2
j_gene: TRBJ2-4
abundance: .
d_gene: .

CDR3nt: TGTGCCAGCAGCCGGGGAGGTAAACAATCCTCCTACGAGCAGTACTTC
CDR3aa: CASSRGGKQSSYEQYF
v_gene: TRBV5-6
j_gene: TRBJ2-7
abundance: .
d_gene: .

CDR3nt: TGTGCCAGCAGTTTACTGAATTCACCCCTCCACTTT
CDR3aa: CASSLLNSPLHF
v_gene: TRBV28
j_gene: TRBJ1-6
abundance: .
d_gene: .

CDR3nt: TGTGCCAGCAGTGAATACGGTCAAGCTGAAGCTTTCTTT
CDR3aa: CASSEYGQAEAFF
v_gene: TRBV25-1
j_gene: TRBJ1-1
abundance: once
d_gene: .

CDR3nt: TGTGCCAGCAGCCCTCCGGGACACCGTGAAGCTTTCTTT
CDR3aa: CASSPPGHREAFF
v_gene: TRBV6-1
j_gene: TRBJ1-1
abundance: .
d_gene: .

CDR3nt: TGTGCCAGCAGCTTAGTGTCCGAGACCCAGTACTTC
CDR3aa: CASSLVSETQYF
v_gene: TRBV7-2
j_gene: TRBJ2-5
abundance: .
d_gene: .

CDR3nt: TGTGCCAGTAGGCAGGACAGCACGAATGAAAAACTGTTTTTT
CDR3aa: CASRQDSTNEKLFF
v_gene: TRBV19
j_gene: TRBJ1-4
abundance: .
d_gene: .

CDR3nt: TGTGCCGTCCGGACAGGGGAGAAGACAGATACGCAGTATTTT
CDR3aa: CAVRTGEKTDTQYF
v_gene: TRBV10-3
j_gene: TRBJ2-3
abundance: .
d_gene: TRBD1

CDR3nt: TGTGCCAGCTCACCACCGGGAGCCCTAACCGGGGAGCTGTTTTTT
CDR3aa: CASSPPGALTGELFF
v_gene: TRBV18
j_gene: TRBJ2-2
abundance: .
d_gene: .